This is a list of T cell receptor beta chains from one sample in a study of T cells in Graves' hyperthyroidism and ophthalmopathy. TCRdb called the multiplex PCR reads again in MiXCR, with one record for every CDR3 protein. Of about 330,000 distinct CDR3 sequences in the sample, roughly an eighth were seen once. The sample consisted of blood. Every receptor here comes from a woman aged 35 to 49 with Graves' ophthalmopathy. The CDR3 runs from the conserved cysteine through the conserved F or W. The D gene is left open where the match is weak. The listing skips clone size in some rows; elsewhere it reads once, few, many or a size class.

>TRBD1|.|TRBV20-1|TRBJ1-1
CSARDGTGAIMNTEAFF
TGCAGTGCTAGAGATGGGACAGGGGCTATTATGAACACTGAAGCTTTCTTT
>.|few|TRBV9|TRBJ1-6
CASSVQGRDSPLHF
TGTGCCAGCAGCGTCCAGGGAAGGGATTCACCCCTCCACTTT
>.|few|TRBV15|TRBJ2-5
CATSRGQETQYF
TGTGCCACCAGCAGAGGCCAAGAGACCCAGTACTTC
>.|.|TRBV28|TRBJ2-5
CAGSLWTVQYF
TGTGCCGGCAGTTTATGGACAGTTCAGTACTTC
>.|many|TRBV3-1|TRBJ2-5
CASSTRLMQETQYF
TGTGCCAGCAGCACACGACTAATGCAAGAGACCCAGTACTTC
>.|.|TRBV10-3|TRBJ2-7
CAISQGNYEQYF
TGTGCCATCAGTCAGGGGAACTACGAGCAGTACTTC
>.|many|TRBV14|TRBJ1-1
CASSHSFGDTEAFF
TGTGCCAGCAGTCACAGTTTCGGGGACACTGAAGCTTTCTTT
>TRBD1|many|TRBV7-2|TRBJ1-2
CASSQRQGSNYGYTF
TGTGCCAGCAGCCAAAGACAGGGGTCGAACTATGGCTACACCTTC
>TRBD1|few|TRBV24-1|TRBJ1-5
CATSAPGQDLHF
TGTGCCACCAGTGCCCCGGGACAGGATTTGCATTTT
>.|.|TRBV29-1|TRBJ2-2
CSSGLNTGELFF
TGCAGCTCAGGATTGAACACCGGGGAGCTGTTTTTT
>TRBD2|few|TRBV29-1|TRBJ2-4
CSVEWEGNIQYF
TGCAGCGTTGAGTGGGAGGGGAACATTCAGTACTTC
>TRBD1|.|TRBV19|TRBJ1-2
CASSLDRVEGYTF
TGTGCCAGTAGCTTGGACAGGGTGGAAGGCTACACCTTC
>.|.|TRBV14|TRBJ2-2
CASSQGWSGVPGELFF
TGTGCCAGCAGCCAAGGGTGGTCGGGAGTCCCCGGGGAGCTGTTTTTT
>.|few|TRBV20-1|TRBJ2-7
CSARGLQRYEQYF
TGCAGTGCTAGAGGGCTACAGCGCTACGAGCAGTACTTC
>TRBD1|many|TRBV12-3/TRBV12-4|TRBJ2-5
CASTISPGGQETQYF
TGTGCCAGCACCATAAGCCCAGGGGGACAAGAGACCCAGTACTTC
>.|many|TRBV5-8|TRBJ2-7
CASSLVSGGGEQYF
TGTGCCAGCAGCTTGGTTAGCGGAGGAGGCGAGCAGTACTTC
>TRBD1|.|TRBV5-1|TRBJ1-6
CASGTGDYYNSPLHF
TGCGCCAGCGGGACAGGGGACTACTATAATTCACCCCTCCACTTT
>.|many|TRBV2|TRBJ1-2
CACSRGQNYGYTF
TGTGCCTGCTCCCGGGGGCAGAACTATGGCTACACCTTC
>.|many|TRBV7-9|TRBJ2-1
CASSLGASYEQFF
TGTGCCAGCAGCTTAGGCGCTAGTTATGAGCAGTTCTTC
>.|few|TRBV27|TRBJ2-7
CASTSLDGYEQYF
TGTGCCAGCACTTCCCTGGACGGGTACGAGCAGTACTTC
>TRBD1|many|TRBV7-9|TRBJ2-7
CASSFKTGQAYEQYF
TGTGCCAGCAGCTTCAAGACCGGACAGGCCTACGAGCAGTACTTC
>.|.|TRBV3-1|TRBJ1-6
CASSRQGYNSPLHF
TGTGCCAGCAGCCGGCAGGGCTATAATTCACCCCTCCACTTT
>.|many|TRBV7-8|TRBJ1-2
CASSSSDGNYGYTF
TGTGCCAGCAGCTCGTCCGACGGCAACTATGGCTACACCTTC
>TRBD2|many|TRBV7-8|TRBJ2-4
CASSRTSGAKNIQYF
TGTGCCAGCAGCAGGACTAGCGGGGCCAAAAACATTCAGTACTTC
>TRBD1|.|TRBV20-1|TRBJ2-4
CSARGQESKNIQYF
TGCAGTGCTCGGGGACAGGAGTCTAAAAACATTCAGTACTTC
>.|.|TRBV15|TRBJ1-5
CATSAPGPKNQPQHF
TGTGCCACCAGCGCACCGGGACCGAAGAATCAGCCCCAGCATTTT
>TRBD1|.|TRBV28|TRBJ2-7
CASSLTGTGNLREQYF
TGTGCCAGCAGTTTAACCGGGACAGGGAACCTACGAGAGCAGTACTTC
>TRBD2|few|TRBV18|TRBJ2-3
CASSPRRWRGSTDTQYF
TGTGCCAGCTCACCACGGAGGTGGCGGGGGAGCACAGATACGCAGTATTTT
>TRBD1|few|TRBV10-3|TRBJ2-7
CAISDRGQGAYEQYF
TGTGCCATCAGTGACCGGGGACAGGGGGCCTACGAGCAGTACTTC